A single sample gave rise to the 8 T cell receptor beta chains below, sequenced in a study of T cells after yellow fever vaccination. From the 5' RACE reads, TCRdb called clonotypes with MiXCR, one entry per CDR3 protein. The table shows 100,000 to 150,000 distinct CDR3 sequences, with over 12% occurring only once. The material sequenced was CD8+ T cells sorted from PBMCs, taken 5 days after the yellow fever booster vaccination. These receptors were taken from a man between 18 and 35 years old who received the YFV17D yellow fever vaccine.

The V call is TRBV19, the J call TRBJ1-1; 7 bases align to TRBD1. CDR1 and CDR2 from the germline V gene are LNHDA and SQIVND (reference sequence). This CDR3 comprises 16 residues. J was trimmed by 1 base and V by 3 bases; bases with no gene match: 8. In DNA form, the CDR3 reads TGTGCCAGTAGTATCGGAATTTGGACAGGGAACACTGAAGCTTTCTTT. Its translation is CASSIGIWTGNTEAFF.

This clonotype was seen ten or more times. The V and J genes are TRBV4-3 and TRBJ1-2; the D gene is possibly TRBD1 (5 bases). The germline V gene encodes CDR1 LGHNA and CDR2 YSLEER. This CDR3 has 15 amino acids. V was clipped by 1 base and J by 2 bases, with 11 bases between them. The CDR3 DNA sequence: TGCGCCAGCAGCCAAGTCCGGGGCAAGAACTATGGCTACACCTTC. It translates to CASSQVRGKNYGYTF.

This clonotype has only a few counts. In DNA, the CDR3 is TGTGCCAGTAGTCTCCGCGCGGGGGGCACTGAAGCTTTCTTT. Its protein is CASSLRAGGTEAFF. This sequence joins TRBV19 and TRBJ1-1; D is possibly TRBD1 (5 bases). The germline gives CDR1 LNHDA, CDR2 SQIVND (reference sequence). The CDR3 runs to 14 residues. Trimming took 5 bases from V and 4 from J, leaving 14 bases between them.

There are a few counts of this clonotype. V and J are TRBV4-2 and TRBJ1-6; TRBD1 might be the D (5 bases). Germline lookup yields CDR1 LGHNA and CDR2 YNFKEQ. The V end lost 0 bases, the J end lost 1 base, and 10 bases lay between the germline ends. This CDR3 is built from 17 residues. The CDR3 DNA is TGTGCCAGCAGCCAAGAAGGGGCAGGGTCCTATAATTCACCCCTCCACTTT. Amino acid sequence: CASSQEGAGSYNSPLHF.

The J gene is TRBJ2-1, the V gene TRBV27; 7 nucleotides match TRBD2. The CDR3 covers 14 residues. With 5 bases clipped from V and 4 bases from J, the junction kept 5 bases outside the gene matches. Looked up from germline, CDR1 is MNHEY and CDR2 is SMNVEV (reference sequence). The CDR3 sequence: CASSDLADYNEQFF. In DNA, the CDR3 is TGTGCCAGCAGTGATCTAGCGGATTACAATGAGCAGTTCTTC.

This clonotype was seen a few times. This rearrangement joins TRBV12-3 or TRBV12-4 to TRBJ2-3; TRBD1 matches 11 bases. J was trimmed by 4 bases and V by 4 bases; bases with no gene match: 7. This CDR3 has 16 amino acids. The CDR3 loop is CASSSGTGGFADTQYF. The DNA of the CDR3 is TGTGCCAGCAGTTCCGGGACAGGGGGTTTCGCAGATACGCAGTATTTT.

This clonotype came up a few times. The chain couples TRBV7-2 to TRBJ2-1; 13 positions match TRBD2. Germline trimming cut 1 base from V and 4 bases from J; bases unmatched to any gene: 4. The CDR3 is made up of 17 amino acids. The V gene's germline CDR1 is SGHTA and CDR2 FQGNSA. The CDR3 DNA sequence: TGTGCCAGCAGCTTAGGTACTAGCGGGGGGGGATACAATGAGCAGTTCTTC. It yields the protein CASSLGTSGGGYNEQFF.

The table lists this clonotype with a few counts. The gene calls are TRBV27 and TRBJ2-5; TRBD1 or TRBD2 may be the D gene (5 bases each). The CDR3 spans 16 residues. The V gene lost 8 bases and the J gene lost 2 bases, with 21 bases spanning the gap. CDR1 is MNHEY and CDR2 is SMNVEV in the germline V gene (reference sequence). In DNA form, the CDR3 reads TGTGCCAGCGCGGTCGGGGCTACCACCATTCAAGAGACCCAGTACTTC. It encodes CASAVGATTIQETQYF.